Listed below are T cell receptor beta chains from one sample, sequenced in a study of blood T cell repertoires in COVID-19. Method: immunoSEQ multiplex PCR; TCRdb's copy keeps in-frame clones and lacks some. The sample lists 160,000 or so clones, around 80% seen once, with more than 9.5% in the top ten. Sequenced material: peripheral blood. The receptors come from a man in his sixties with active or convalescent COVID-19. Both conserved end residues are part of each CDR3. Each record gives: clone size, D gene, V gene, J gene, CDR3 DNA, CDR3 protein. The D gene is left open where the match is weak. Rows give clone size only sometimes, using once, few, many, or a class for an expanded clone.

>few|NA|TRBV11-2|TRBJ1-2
TGTGCCAGCAGCTCACTTTCCAAAATCGGTCCTTCTGGCTACACCTTC
CASSSLSKIGPSGYTF
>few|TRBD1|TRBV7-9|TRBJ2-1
TGTGCCAGCGGGACAGCCTACAATGAGCAGTTCTTC
CASGTAYNEQFF
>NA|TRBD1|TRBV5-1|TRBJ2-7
TGCGCCAGCAGCAAAGGACAGGGGATTGTCGAGCAGTACTTC
CASSKGQGIVEQYF
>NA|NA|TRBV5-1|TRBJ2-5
TGCGCCAGCAGCTCCTTAGGACAGTCCCAAGAGACCCAGTACTTC
CASSSLGQSQETQYF
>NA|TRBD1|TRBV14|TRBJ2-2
TGTGCCAGCAGCCAGCTGACAGGGGTATTGTCCGGGGAGCTGTTTTTT
CASSQLTGVLSGELFF
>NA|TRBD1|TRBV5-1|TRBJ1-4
TGCGCCAGCAGCACCACAGGGGCAACTAATGAAAAACTGTTTTTT
CASSTTGATNEKLFF
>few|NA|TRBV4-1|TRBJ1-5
TGCGCCAGCAGCCAAGCGGTATCAGGGTCCAAACAGCCCCAGCATTTT
CASSQAVSGSKQPQHF
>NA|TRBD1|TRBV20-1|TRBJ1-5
TGCAGTGCTAGTCAGGGGGCGAACAATCAGCCCCAGCATTTT
CSASQGANNQPQHF
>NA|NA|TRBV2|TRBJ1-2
TGTGCCAGCATGGCCCAGGGATGGACCTATGGCTACACCTTC
CASMAQGWTYGYTF
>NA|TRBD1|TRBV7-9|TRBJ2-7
TGTGCCAGCAGCTGGACAGGGGCCTCCTACGAGCAGTACTTC
CASSWTGASYEQYF
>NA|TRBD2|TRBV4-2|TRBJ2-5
TGTGCCAGCAGCCAACGTGAAGCGGGGGGTGGGGCCCAGTACTTC
CASSQREAGGGAQYF
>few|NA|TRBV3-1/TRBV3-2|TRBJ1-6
TGTGCCAGCAGCCAATTTTCAGGGCCGTCTAATTCACCCCTCCACTTT
CASSQFSGPSNSPLHF
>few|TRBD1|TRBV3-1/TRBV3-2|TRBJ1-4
TGTGCCAGCAGCCAAGCAGGGGGCGCAGGTGAAAAACTGTTTTTT
CASSQAGGAGEKLFF
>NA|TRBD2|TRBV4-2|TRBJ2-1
TGTGCCAGCAGCCAAGTCACTAGCGGGAGCTACAATGAGCAGTTCTTC
CASSQVTSGSYNEQFF
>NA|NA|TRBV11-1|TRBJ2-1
TGTGCCAGCAGCCGGACTGCGGCGGGACGCTACAGTGAGCAGTTCTTC
CASSRTAAGRYSEQFF